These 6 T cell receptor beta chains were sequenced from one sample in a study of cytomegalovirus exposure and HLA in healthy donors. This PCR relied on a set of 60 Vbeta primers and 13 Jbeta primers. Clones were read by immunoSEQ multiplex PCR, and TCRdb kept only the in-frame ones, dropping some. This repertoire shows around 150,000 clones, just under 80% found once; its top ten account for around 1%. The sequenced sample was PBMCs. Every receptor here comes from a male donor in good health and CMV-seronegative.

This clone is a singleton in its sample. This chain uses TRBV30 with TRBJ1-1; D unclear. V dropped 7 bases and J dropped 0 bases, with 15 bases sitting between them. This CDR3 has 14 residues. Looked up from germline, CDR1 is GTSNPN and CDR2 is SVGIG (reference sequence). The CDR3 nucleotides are TGTGCCTTTCTACGGGTCCCCATGAACACTGAAGCTTTCTTT. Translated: CAFLRVPMNTEAFF.

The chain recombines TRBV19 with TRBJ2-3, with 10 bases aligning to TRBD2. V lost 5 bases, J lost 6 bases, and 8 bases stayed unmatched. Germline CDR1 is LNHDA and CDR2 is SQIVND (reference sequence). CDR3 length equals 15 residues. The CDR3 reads CASSPPGLATDTQYF. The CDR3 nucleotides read TGTGCCAGTAGTCCACCGGGACTAGCGACCGATACGCAGTATTTT. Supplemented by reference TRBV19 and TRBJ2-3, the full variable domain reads DGGITQSPKYLFRKEGQNVTLSCEQNLNHDAMYWYRQDPGQGLRLIYYSQIVNDFQKGDIAEGYSVSREKKESFPLTVTSAQKNPTAFYLCASSPPGLATDTQYFGPGTRLTVL.

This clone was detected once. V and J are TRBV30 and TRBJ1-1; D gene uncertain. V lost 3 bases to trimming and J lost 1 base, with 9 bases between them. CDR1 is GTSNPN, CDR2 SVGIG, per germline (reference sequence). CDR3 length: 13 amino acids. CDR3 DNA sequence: TGTGCCTGGAGCCTAGAGGGGAACACTGAAGCTTTCTTT. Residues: CAWSLEGNTEAFF.

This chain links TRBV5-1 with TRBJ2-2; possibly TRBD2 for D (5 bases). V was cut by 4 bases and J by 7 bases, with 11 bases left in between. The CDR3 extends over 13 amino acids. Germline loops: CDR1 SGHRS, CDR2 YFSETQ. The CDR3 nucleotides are TGCGCCAGCAGCCCACGGGGAGACGGGGAGCTGTTTTTT. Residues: CASSPRGDGELFF.

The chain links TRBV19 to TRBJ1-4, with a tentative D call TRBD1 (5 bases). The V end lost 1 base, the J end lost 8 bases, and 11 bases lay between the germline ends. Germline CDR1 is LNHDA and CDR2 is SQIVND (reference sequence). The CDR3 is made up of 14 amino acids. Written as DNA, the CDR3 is TGTGCCAGTAGTATAGCAGGGTCTGACGAAAAACTGTTTTTT. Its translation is CASSIAGSDEKLFF.

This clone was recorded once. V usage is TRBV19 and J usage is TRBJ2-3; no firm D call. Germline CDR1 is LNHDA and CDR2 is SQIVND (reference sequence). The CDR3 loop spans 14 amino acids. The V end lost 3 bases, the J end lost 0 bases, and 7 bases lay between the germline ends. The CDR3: CASSIGPSTDTQYF. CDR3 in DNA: TGTGCCAGTAGTATTGGGCCCAGCACAGATACGCAGTATTTT.